This TCR beta chain is drawn from a study of spatial heterogeneity in lung cancer. Study-wide background: Matched bulk RNA-seq provided a T cell module score, and TCR transcript counts in tumor regions correlated strongly with it. Study results and caveats: The study found that expanded intratumoral alpha and beta TCR counts tracked tumor mutation counts. Nonsynonymous mutations, ubiquitous and regional, were tracked respectively by counts of ubiquitous and regional expanded TCRs.

TCRdb independently ran MiXCR on the 5' RACE reads; one entry per CDR3 protein. The data contain just over 1,400 distinct CDR3 sequences, roughly 13% of them singletons. The time point denotes: sample taken at primary tumor resection. The donors, about 78 patients with untreated early-stage non-small cell lung cancer, provided the samples. Unsorted whole RNA samples from tumor, nontumor lung or frozen PBMC were sequenced. Sample share makes this clonotype large. Antigen specificity is unknown. This beta chain is a stray sequence in a library constructed for alpha chains; its clone size is not meaningful. V lost 4 bases and J 4 bases, leaving 13 bases between the germline ends. The germline V gene encodes CDR1 SGHVS and CDR2 FNYEAQ. The CDR3 sequence is 14 residues long.

Sequenced material: lung tumor tissue, taken at surgery. The receptor was isolated from a female donor with early-stage non-small cell lung cancer. The genes are TRBV7-6 and TRBJ2-5, with D perhaps given as TRBD1 or TRBD2 (6 bases each). The CDR3 region has the DNA TGTGCCAGCAGCTCCATAGGGGGGCGAGAGACCCAGTACTTC. Protein sequence: CASSSIGGRETQYF.